This T cell receptor beta chain stems from a study of STAT5B mutations in CD4+ large granular lymphocyte leukemia. The study's findings and limits: 8/27 top patient clones versus 2/35 control clones were TRBV06-family. Without putative leukemic clones, patient CD4-sorted repertoires remained more clonal than healthy CD4+ repertoires.

The CDR3 loop spans 16 amino acids. CDR1 is SGHDN and CDR2 is FVKESK in the germline V gene. The V gene lost 1 base and the J gene lost 1 base, with 14 bases spanning the gap. This clone has more than one count but fewer than ten. Antigen unknown. Assay: immunoSEQ multiplex PCR; the TCRdb copy retains only in-frame clones and omits some. This sample carries about 37,000 clones, approximately 90% of them seen once, and the ten largest clones take less than 3.5%. The sample taken for sequencing was CD4+ T cells from blood buffy coats. This TCR was sampled from a human donor in good health. V is TRBV14 and J is TRBJ2-7; D is undetermined. The CDR3 spells CASSQVPFARSYEQYF. For the CDR3, the DNA is TGTGCCAGCAGCCAAGTTCCCTTCGCCAGGTCCTACGAGCAGTACTTC.